Sequencing of this T cell receptor beta chain was carried out in a study of low-dose radiotherapy and immunotherapy resistance in tumors. Overall study context: Each fraction given to Cohort 2 every two weeks delivered 1 Gy, and the total reached 13 Gy over 26 weeks.

TCR amplification used approximately 19 PCR cycles, a constant-region primer and a V-primer adapter. TCRdb analysed the reads with MiXCR anew, one entry per CDR3 protein. The sample shows about 50,000 distinct CDR3 sequences, 10% to 15% of them seen only once. The time point was: before trial treatment. This clonotype has at least ten counts. Deletions cut 5 bases from V and 4 bases from J, with 6 bases between. Germline CDR1 reads LGHNT; CDR2 reads FRNRAP. The CDR3 runs 12 residues. The sample was PBMCs, taken before treatment. The V and J genes are TRBV12-5 and TRBJ1-3; D is unresolved. The TCR originated in a female donor with ovarian cancer. The CDR3 sequence: CASGEEGNTIYF. The CDR3 DNA reads TGTGCTAGTGGTGAGGAGGGAAACACCATATATTTT.